This TCR beta chain emerged from a study of Ad26.COV2.S vaccination and SARS-CoV-2 variants. Study results and caveats: Measurements of TCR breadth and depth may have given underestimates of the total T cell responses. Compared with placebo recipients, vaccine recipients had higher spike-specific TCR breadth. Post-vaccination spike-specific CD8+ and CD4+ T cell responses reportedly had substantial breadth. Vaccine and placebo recipients had similar non-spike TCR breadth.

The treatment denotes: some 19 received Ad26.COV2.S at low or high dose, single or two shots; roughly 5 received placebo; per-sample allocation not given. Samples were taken on day 63 after the first vaccine or placebo injection. Produced via immunoSEQ multiplex PCR; TCRdb's table is partial and in-frame only. This sample has about 350,000 clones, with about 88% found just once. Note on this clone: Its cognate antigen is unknown.

V gave up 0 bases and J gave up 1 base, with 12 bases separating them. From germline, CDR1 is MNHNS and CDR2 SASEGT. The CDR3 loop spans 17 amino acids. The receptor was isolated from a person between 18 and 59 years old who received the Ad26.COV2.S COVID-19 vaccine or a placebo. Here the sequenced sample was peripheral blood, taken in a trial of Ad26.COV2.S vaccine versus placebo. V and J are TRBV6-1 and TRBJ2-2; unclear D gene. The CDR3 bases are TGTGCCAGCAGTGAAGCGTTTAGCTTGGGGAACACCGGGGAGCTGTTTTTT. It encodes CASSEAFSLGNTGELFF.